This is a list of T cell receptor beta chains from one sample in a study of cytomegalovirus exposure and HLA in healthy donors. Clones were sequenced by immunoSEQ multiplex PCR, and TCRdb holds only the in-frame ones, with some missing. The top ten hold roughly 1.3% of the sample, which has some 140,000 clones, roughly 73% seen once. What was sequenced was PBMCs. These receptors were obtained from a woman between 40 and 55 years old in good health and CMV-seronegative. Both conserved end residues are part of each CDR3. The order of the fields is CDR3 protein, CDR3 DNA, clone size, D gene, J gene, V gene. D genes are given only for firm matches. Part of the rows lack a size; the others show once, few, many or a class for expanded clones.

CASSYSWNEQFF | TGTGCCAGCAGCTATAGTTGGAATGAGCAGTTCTTC | . | . | TRBJ2-1 | TRBV14
CASSFRRLAGGYNEQFF | TGTGCCAGCAGCTTCCGGCGACTAGCGGGGGGTTACAATGAGCAGTTCTTC | . | TRBD2 | TRBJ2-1 | TRBV11-2
CASSLEAHATEAFF | TGCGCCAGCAGCTTGGAAGCGCACGCCACTGAAGCTTTCTTT | few | . | TRBJ1-1 | TRBV5-1
CASNSQGLSWNTEAFF | TGTGCCAGCAACTCCCAGGGATTATCTTGGAACACTGAAGCTTTCTTT | . | . | TRBJ1-1 | TRBV28
CSVFLLAGEETQYF | TGCAGCGTCTTCCTACTAGCGGGGGAAGAGACCCAGTACTTC | . | TRBD2 | TRBJ2-5 | TRBV29-1
CASSQDVRVGGTQYF | TGCGCCAGCAGCCAAGATGTGAGGGTAGGGGGGACCCAGTACTTC | . | . | TRBJ2-5 | TRBV4-3
CASRSRDILNSPLHF | TGTGCCAGCAGATCCCGGGACATTCTTAATTCACCCCTCCACTTT | . | . | TRBJ1-6 | TRBV6-6
CSVTSGGQETQYF | TGCAGCGTTACTAGCGGGGGCCAAGAGACCCAGTACTTC | . | TRBD2 | TRBJ2-5 | TRBV29-1
CASSPGAFDQPQHF | TGTGCCAGCAGCCCAGGGGCCTTTGATCAGCCCCAGCATTTT | . | . | TRBJ1-5 | TRBV28
CASSLAGGTGELFF | TGTGCCAGCAGCTTAGCGGGGGGCACCGGGGAGCTGTTTTTT | . | . | TRBJ2-2 | TRBV7-8
CASDRDRGRNTQYF | TGTGCCAGCGACCGGGACAGGGGGCGTAATACGCAGTATTTT | . | TRBD1 | TRBJ2-3 | TRBV2
CASSQDGDSYSNQPQHF | TGTGCCAGCAGCCAAGATGGGGACAGCTATAGCAATCAGCCCCAGCATTTT | . | TRBD1 | TRBJ1-5 | TRBV4-2
CASSSVGGSDTQYF | TGTGCCAGCTCCTCCGTAGGGGGCTCAGATACGCAGTATTTT | . | TRBD1 | TRBJ2-3 | TRBV6-5
CVSRDYTGELFF | TGCGTTTCGAGGGACTACACCGGGGAGCTGTTTTTT | . | . | TRBJ2-2 | TRBV21-1
CASSIGTSGGAPDTQYF | TGTGCCAGCAGTATAGGGACTAGCGGGGGGGCCCCAGATACGCAGTATTTT | . | TRBD2 | TRBJ2-3 | TRBV28
CASSRRTEAKNIQYF | TGTGCCAGCAGCCGCCGGACTGAAGCCAAAAACATTCAGTACTTC | . | . | TRBJ2-4 | TRBV7-9
CASSGTGTGNTGELFF | TGTGCCAGCAGCGGCACCGGGACAGGGAACACCGGGGAGCTGTTTTTT | . | TRBD1 | TRBJ2-2 | TRBV5-6
CATSRDGGQSYNEQFF | TGTGCCACCAGCAGAGATGGGGGACAATCCTACAATGAGCAGTTCTTC | . | . | TRBJ2-1 | TRBV15
CASSFHRNTEAFF | TGTGCCAGCAGTTTTCACAGAAACACTGAAGCTTTCTTT | . | . | TRBJ1-1 | TRBV28
CASSREGEYNEQFF | TGTGCCAGCAGTCGAGAGGGGGAGTACAATGAGCAGTTCTTC | . | . | TRBJ2-1 | TRBV2
CASSRIVQGTGELFF | TGTGCCAGCAGCCGAATCGTGCAGGGGACCGGGGAGCTGTTTTTT | . | . | TRBJ2-2 | TRBV7-2
CASSPIYRGGQPQHF | TGTGCCAGCAGCCCCATTTACAGGGGAGGCCAGCCCCAGCATTTT | . | TRBD1 | TRBJ1-5 | TRBV27
CASSSLGGAGTEAFF | TGTGCCAGCAGCTCGTTGGGGGGGGCTGGCACTGAAGCTTTCTTT | few | . | TRBJ1-1 | TRBV5-4
CASSLPTGGHYNEQFF | TGTGCCAGCAGTTTGCCCACAGGGGGACACTACAATGAGCAGTTCTTC | . | TRBD1 | TRBJ2-1 | TRBV27
CASSATGGPYNEQFF | TGTGCCAGCAGTGCGACAGGGGGACCGTACAATGAGCAGTTCTTC | . | TRBD1 | TRBJ2-1 | TRBV27
CASREAANVLTF | TGTGCCAGCAGGGAGGCGGCCAACGTCCTGACTTTC | few | . | TRBJ2-6 | TRBV5-6